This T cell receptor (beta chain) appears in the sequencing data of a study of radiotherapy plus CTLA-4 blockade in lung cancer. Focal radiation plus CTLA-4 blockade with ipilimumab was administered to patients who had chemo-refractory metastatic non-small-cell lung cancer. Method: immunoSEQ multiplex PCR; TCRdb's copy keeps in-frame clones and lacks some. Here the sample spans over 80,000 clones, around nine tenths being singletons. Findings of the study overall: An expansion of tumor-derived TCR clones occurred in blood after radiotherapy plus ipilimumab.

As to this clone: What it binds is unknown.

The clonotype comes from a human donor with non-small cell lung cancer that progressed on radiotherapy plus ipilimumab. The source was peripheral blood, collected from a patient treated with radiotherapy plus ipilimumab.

The CDR3 loop is CASSLRTEAFF. DNA for the CDR3: TGTGCCAGCAGCTTACGTACTGAAGCTTTCTTT. The rearrangement uses TRBV13 and TRBJ1-1; D remains ambiguous. Germline loops: CDR1 PRHDT, CDR2 FYEKMQ (reference sequence). The CDR3 loop spans 11 amino acids. The V gene lost 2 bases and the J gene lost 5 bases, with 3 bases spanning the gap.